Below, one T cell receptor beta chain is given with its context. A single base separates this from a much larger clone, so it may be a read error. The sample comes from a study of tumor-infiltrating lymphocytes in primary liver carcinoma. Reverse transcription of roughly 0.45 ug total RNA with a constant-region primer produced TCR beta cDNA. Employing slightly modified ARM-PCR, three nested multiplex PCR rounds were run, and these gave rise to the TCR beta libraries. In the first two PCR rounds, TRBV1-TRBV30 forward primers were paired with a C-beta reverse primer, and each round lasted about 10 cycles. Each CDR3 protein is one row after TCRdb ran MiXCR on the multiplex PCR reads. The sample lists some 30,000 distinct CDR3 sequences; 76% were seen once. The CDR3 totals 12 residues. In germline, CDR1 is DFQATT, CDR2 SNEGSKA (reference sequence). Between the trimmed V and J ends, which lost 7 bases and 6 bases, there was a span of 13 bases.

Joint extraction of RNA and DNA used about 17-33 mg of bulk tissue that was unsorted. This TCR was sampled from a man aged 35 to 55 with primary liver carcinoma and hepatitis B virus infection. V is TRBV20-1 and J is TRBJ2-1; D is uncertain. Sequenced sample: liver tumor tissue from sampling region 5. Subset indicated: tumor region T5, tumor centre. The CDR3 DNA follows: TGCAGTGTCGATAAGTTCACCAATGAGCAGTTCTTC. It translates to CSVDKFTNEQFF.